This entry features one T cell receptor beta chain sequence. Antigen specificity is unknown. The sample belongs to a study of T cell responses to AZD1222 COVID-19 vaccine. Study findings and constraints: Seropositive at baseline were only a handful of AZD1222 recipients. The sample set comprised mostly white British donors with more females, and clonal diversity was possibly underestimated.

Here immunoSEQ multiplex PCR was the method, and the copy in TCRdb shows in-frame clones only, minus some. This table has approximately 200,000 clones, about 89% appearing once. Germline V gives CDR1 ENHRY, CDR2 SYGVKD. The CDR3 length is 17 residues. J lost 2 bases, V lost 6 bases, and 9 bases had no gene match. The receptor comes from an adult in good health. The chain is built from TRBV10-3 and TRBJ2-6, with TRBD1 matching over 8 bases. The starting material was peripheral blood, obtained on day 0 of MenACWY control vaccination. The CDR3 protein is CAISTTGEPAGANVLTF. The CDR3 coding sequence is TGTGCCATCAGCACGACAGGGGAACCAGCTGGGGCCAACGTCCTGACTTTC.